A single sample gave rise to the 26 T cell receptor beta chains below, sequenced in a study of T cell repertoires in cytomegalovirus infection (dated by TCRdb to 2018 to 2020). Sequencing used an Illumina HiSeq 1500. TCRdb's own reprocessing of the public reads used fastp at Q25 and MiXCR and kept productive beta chains. When rows share a CDR3 protein, they turn into one entry using the most common DNA and genes. Here the sample has under 850,000 distinct CDR3 sequences; around 31% occur a single time. The ten largest clones capture about 20% of the sample. The antigens these receptors bind are not known. This specimen's treatment or condition label, per the study, means: in vitro stimulation with specific CMV peptide epitopes to enrich CMV-specific T cells. The material sequenced was cultured PBMCs, taken from culture after CMV antigen stimulation. The source of these receptors is a human donor in good health (CMV status not recorded). Some clones in this sample may be carry-over from other donors' samples.

This clonotype was observed a handful of times. This chain connects TRBV12-3 or TRBV12-4 to TRBJ2-1; no clear D gene. The length of the CDR3 is 12 residues. V lost 3 bases, J lost 5 bases, and 5 bases lay in between. CDR3 in amino acids: CASSFRDNEQFF. The CDR3 DNA sequence: TGTGCCAGCAGTTTTCGGGACAATGAGCAGTTCTTC.

This clonotype was recorded once. This chain uses TRBV24-1 with TRBJ1-1, with D perhaps matching TRBD1 (6 bases). CDR1 is KGHDR, CDR2 SFDVKD, per germline. This CDR3 comprises 13 residues. Trimming cost V 5 bases and J 8 bases, with 14 bases left between them. The CDR3, as DNA: TGTGCCACCAGTGCGGGGGGGCAGACCGAAGCTTTCTTT. Protein: CATSAGGQTEAFF.

The chain carries TRBV30 and TRBJ2-7; perhaps TRBD2 as D (5 bases). The V end was cut by 0 bases, the J end by 0 bases, with 15 bases between. This CDR3 spans 16 amino acids. CDR1 is GTSNPN, CDR2 SVGIG, per germline (reference sequence). DNA of the CDR3: TGTGCCTGGAGTGTACGGTGGCAGCGGAGCTCCTACGAGCAGTACTTC. Its protein product is CAWSVRWQRSSYEQYF.

Details on this clonotype: A much bigger clone sits one base away, suggesting this may be a read error. The CDR3 sequence is CASNSSGGGNEQFF. Here the CDR3 DNA reads TGTGCCAGCAACTCCTCCGGAGGGGGCAATGAGCAGTTCTTC. V gene TRBV7-2 combines with J gene TRBJ2-1, with D perhaps assigned TRBD1 or TRBD2 (6 bases each). V gave up 7 bases and J gave up 6 bases, with 16 bases separating them. The CDR3 is 14 residues long. The germline V gene encodes CDR1 SGHTA and CDR2 FQGNSA.

V is TRBV30 and J is TRBJ2-2; D gene ambiguous. Germline V gives CDR1 GTSNPN, CDR2 SVGIG (reference sequence). V lost 0 bases and J 0 bases, leaving 5 bases between the germline ends. This CDR3 has 14 amino acids. This chain's CDR3 is CAWSVHSNTGELFF. CDR3 in DNA: TGTGCCTGGAGTGTACACTCGAACACCGGGGAGCTGTTTTTT. Filled out from reference TRBV30 and TRBJ2-2, the complete variable domain reads SQTIHQWPATLVQPVGSPLSLECTVEGTSNPNLYWYRQAAGRGLQLLFYSVGIGQISSEVPQNLSASRPQDRQFILSSKKLLLSDSGFYLCAWSVHSNTGELFFGEGSRLTVL.

This clonotype was counted a single time. This chain joins TRBV20-1 and TRBJ2-5, with TRBD1 as a possible D gene (5 bases). The V gene lost 3 bases and the J gene lost 1 base, with 15 bases spanning the gap. Looked up from germline, CDR1 is DFQATT and CDR2 is SNEGSKA (reference sequence). This CDR3 spans 15 amino acids. CDR3 in DNA: TGCAGTGCTAGTCGGGCTGGGGCCTTCCAAGAGACCCAGTACTTC. Translating it yields CSASRAGAFQETQYF.

The V and J genes are TRBV27 and TRBJ1-2; D uncertain. Between the trimmed V and J ends, which lost 9 bases and 0 bases, there was a span of 20 bases. The CDR3 runs 16 residues. Germline lookup yields CDR1 MNHEY and CDR2 SMNVEV (reference sequence). CDR3 in amino acids: CASLPAPGAANYGYTF. DNA for the CDR3: TGTGCCAGTCTACCTGCTCCAGGCGCAGCTAACTATGGCTACACCTTC.

In this sample, this clonotype turned up a few times. In DNA, the CDR3 is TGTGCCAGCAGCTTAGAAGACAGGTCCCCCTACGAGCAGTACTTC. This gives the protein CASSLEDRSPYEQYF. The V call is TRBV7-2, the J call TRBJ2-7; perhaps TRBD1 as D (6 bases). Germline CDR1 is SGHTA and CDR2 is FQGNSA. The CDR3 runs 15 residues. V shed 1 base and J shed 2 bases, with 12 bases lying between them.

The V gene is TRBV7-8, the J gene TRBJ1-5; the D is unclear. Trimming pared 7 bases from V and 7 bases from J, leaving 14 bases between. CDR3 length: 13 amino acids. Germline CDR1 reads SGHVS; CDR2 reads FQNEAQ. The CDR3 region is CASTDYLGQPQHF. The CDR3, as DNA: TGTGCCAGCACCGATTACCTCGGACAGCCCCAGCATTTT. The entire variable domain, with the rest obtained from reference TRBV7-8 and TRBJ1-5, is as follows: GAGVSQSPRYKVAKRGQDVALRCDPISGHVSLFWYQQALGQGPEFLTYFQNEAQLDKSGLPSDRFFAERPEGSVSTLKIQRTQQEDSAVYLCASTDYLGQPQHFGDGTRLSIL.

The genes are TRBV29-1 and TRBJ2-7; D is uncertain. Germline V gene data show CDR1 as SQVTM and CDR2 as ANQGSEA. The V gene lost 6 bases and the J gene lost 0 bases, with 9 bases spanning the gap. This CDR3 comprises 12 residues. As DNA, the CDR3 is TGCAGCGTCTACAGCTCCTCCTACGAGCAGTACTTC. It specifies CSVYSSSYEQYF.

This clonotype was observed a few times. V usage is TRBV7-2 and J usage is TRBJ2-1, with 7 bases aligning to TRBD2. Losses at the gene ends were 3 bases for V and 7 bases for J; bases not matched to a gene: 9. Germline V gene data show CDR1 as SGHTA and CDR2 as FQGNSA. The CDR3 covers 15 residues. The CDR3 is CASSLSGGFANEQFF. CDR3 sequence (DNA): TGTGCCAGCAGCTTGTCCGGGGGGTTTGCGAATGAGCAGTTCTTC.

V gene TRBV18 combines with J gene TRBJ2-7; D gene unclear. The germline V gene has CDR1 KGHSH and CDR2 LQKENI. The V end lost 0 bases, the J end lost 1 base, and 4 bases lay between the germline ends. The CDR3 has 13 residues. Here the CDR3 DNA reads TGTGCCAGCTCACCACCTCAGTCCTACGAGCAGTACTTC. It translates to CASSPPQSYEQYF.

V is TRBV23-1 and J is TRBJ2-1; 10 bases are shared with TRBD1. TRBV23-1 is given ORF status, its function remaining uncertain. This CDR3 has 15 residues. Germline trimming cut 1 base from V and 7 bases from J; bases unmatched to any gene: 4. The CDR3 DNA is TGCGCCAGCAGTCAATGCGGACAGGGGGGGAATGAGCAGTTCTTC. This translates into CASSQCGQGGNEQFF.

This clonotype appeared a few times. The CDR3 coding sequence is TGTGCCAGCAGGACGATGCCGGGACTAGCGGGAACCGGGGAGCTGTTTTTT. This codes for CASRTMPGLAGTGELFF. The genes are TRBV7-2 and TRBJ2-2; 13 positions match TRBD2. The ends lost 6 bases at V and 5 bases at J; junction bases unmatched: 9. This CDR3 has 17 residues. Germline V gene sequence: CDR1 SGHTA, CDR2 FQGNSA.

This chain uses TRBV7-9 with TRBJ1-6; TRBD1 agrees at 7 bases. Losses at the gene ends were 5 bases for V and 9 bases for J; bases not matched to a gene: 7. The V gene's germline CDR1 is SEHNR and CDR2 FQNEAQ (reference sequence). The CDR3 spans 14 residues. The CDR3 region has the DNA TGTGCCAGCAGCCACCGGGACAGCGGTTCACCCCTCCACTTT. This codes for CASSHRDSGSPLHF.

The genes are TRBV11-1 and TRBJ2-7; 10 nucleotides align to TRBD1. The junction had 6 bases not matched to a gene; V was cut back by 4 bases and J by 3 bases. The CDR3 extends over 15 amino acids. The germline gives CDR1 SGHAT, CDR2 FQDESV (reference sequence). The CDR3 coding sequence is TGTGCCAGCAGCTCCGCTCGGACAGGGGGCTACGAGCAGTACTTC. Translated: CASSSARTGGYEQYF.

The V call is TRBV7-9, the J call TRBJ1-1; 10 positions agree with TRBD1. CDR1 and CDR2 (germline): SEHNR, FQNEAQ (reference sequence). The junction had 10 bases not matched to a gene; V was cut back by 5 bases and J by 4 bases. CDR3 length: 16 residues. CDR3 residues: CASSIGQGERLTEAFF. The CDR3 DNA reads as TGTGCCAGCAGCATCGGACAGGGGGAAAGACTCACTGAAGCTTTCTTT.

The sample holds a few counts of this clonotype. The V and J genes are TRBV7-2 and TRBJ2-5, with 7 bases that match TRBD1. V trimming: 4 bases; J trimming: 5 bases; junction bases outside the gene matches: 13. CDR1 and CDR2 (germline): SGHTA, FQGNSA. The CDR3 has 16 amino acids. The CDR3 is CASSYGTAATLETQYF. The CDR3 nucleotides read TGTGCCAGCAGCTATGGGACAGCCGCCACTCTTGAGACCCAGTACTTC.

The chain is built from TRBV6-2 or TRBV6-3 and TRBJ2-3, with 7 bases fitting TRBD2. V shed 6 bases, J shed 0 bases, and the junction held 15 bases outside the gene matches. Germline assignment: CDR1 MNHEY and CDR2 SVGEGT. The CDR3 consists of 18 residues. The CDR3 nucleotides are TGTGCCAGCAGCCTGAGGGCTACAGCGGGGAGAAGCACAGATACGCAGTATTTT. Protein product: CASSLRATAGRSTDTQYF.

This clonotype was counted a few times. This sequence joins TRBV28 and TRBJ1-4, with 7 bases matching TRBD1. CDR3 length equals 17 residues. Germline V gives CDR1 MDHEN, CDR2 SYDVKM. J was trimmed by 2 bases and V by 5 bases; bases with no gene match: 11. The CDR3 spells CASSRDSLSGTNEKLFF. DNA of the CDR3: TGTGCCAGCAGTCGGGACAGTCTCTCAGGGACTAATGAAAAACTGTTTTTT.

V gene TRBV11-2 combines with J gene TRBJ1-1; D is unclear. Germline CDR1 and CDR2: SGHAT and FQNNGV. This CDR3 contains 13 residues. Trimming took off 5 bases at V and 1 base at J, with 8 bases between the two ends. The CDR3 nucleotides are TGTGCCAGCAGCCTTAAAACGAACACTGAAGCTTTCTTT. Its protein is CASSLKTNTEAFF.

The chain combines TRBV5-1 with TRBJ1-5; no clear D gene. This CDR3 region has 13 residues. Germline V gene lookup returns CDR1 SGHRS and CDR2 YFSETQ. Trimming left V 2 bases short and J 6 bases short, with 9 bases between. The CDR3 reads CASSFSEGQPQHF. CDR3 DNA sequence: TGCGCCAGCAGCTTTTCTGAGGGTCAGCCCCAGCATTTT.

This clonotype was seen at least ten times. V and J are TRBV12-3 or TRBV12-4 and TRBJ2-7; tentatively, D is TRBD1 (5 bases). The CDR3 consists of 11 residues. V gave up 6 bases and J gave up 6 bases, with 9 bases separating them. The CDR3 loop is CASSLRGEQYF. The CDR3 region has the DNA TGTGCCAGCAGCTTAAGGGGCGAGCAGTACTTC.

This chain joins TRBV6-1 and TRBJ1-1, with a tentative D call TRBD1 (6 bases). The CDR3 extends over 15 amino acids. V lost 4 bases, J lost 1 base, and 13 bases lay in between. Germline-derived CDR1 and CDR2 are MNHNS and SASEGT. Here the CDR3 DNA reads TGTGCCAGCAGTGGCCCGACAGGAGCGAACACTGAAGCTTTCTTT. It encodes CASSGPTGANTEAFF.

The chain joins TRBV27 to TRBJ1-6, with D tentatively TRBD1 (5 bases). The germline V gene encodes CDR1 MNHEY and CDR2 SMNVEV (reference sequence). Deletions cut 2 bases from V and 10 bases from J, with 12 bases between. CDR3 length: 14 amino acids. CDR3: CASSLQGMGSPLHF. The CDR3 coding sequence is TGTGCCAGCAGTTTACAGGGTATGGGGTCACCCCTCCACTTT.

This clonotype has only a few counts. V and J are TRBV19 and TRBJ2-1; a possible D gene is TRBD2 (6 bases). V was shortened by 5 bases and J by 8 bases, with 16 bases between the two germline ends. The germline gives CDR1 LNHDA, CDR2 SQIVND (reference sequence). The length of the CDR3 is 14 residues. The CDR3 DNA follows: TGTGCCAGTAGTCCAGGACTACCGGGAGATGAGCAGTTCTTC. This gives the protein CASSPGLPGDEQFF.